Below, 21 T cell receptor gamma chains from the same sample are listed, as sequenced in a study of gamma delta lymphoproliferative disorders and STAT genes. The receptor sequences were amplified from genomic DNA of peripheral blood mononuclear cells. TCRdb re-processed the multiplex PCR reads using CATT. The sample lists approximately 680 gamma-chain clones; 8% to 10% were seen once. Sequencing was carried out using blood. The receptors come from a human donor in good health.

In its sample, this clone is medium-sized. The chain has TRGV2 and TRGJ1 or TRGJ2. Here the J gene came from matching the DNA to germline, since TCRdb omits it. After removal of 0 bases from V and 12 bases from J, the junction contained 5 bases not matched to a gene. The length of the CDR3 is 11 residues. CDR1 EGSNGY and CDR2 YDSYNSKV come from the germline V gene. The CDR3 spells CATWDGRGKLF. DNA for the CDR3: TGTGCCACCTGGGACGGGCGGGGGAAACTCTTT.

This clone is labeled as medium-sized (0.01 to 0.1%). This sequence joins TRGV4 and TRGJ1 or TRGJ2. No J gene was available from TCRdb, and it was assigned here by a germline match of the DNA. CDR1 and CDR2 from the germline V gene are EGSTGY and YDSYTSSV. This CDR3 has 14 amino acids. The V segment lost 4 bases and the J segment 0 bases; nucleotides outside the gene matches: 6. DNA for the CDR3: TGTGCCACCTGGGAGATTTCGAATTATTATAAGAAACTCTTT. Residues: CATWEISNYYKKLF.

Relative to its sample, this clone is medium-sized. The J gene is TRGJ1 or TRGJ2, the V gene TRGV2. The J gene was not available in TCRdb and was assigned here by matching the DNA to germline segments. Germline CDR1 EGSNGY, CDR2 YDSYNSKV. The J segment lost 6 bases and the V segment lost 0 bases, leaving 5 bases of the junction unmatched. The CDR3 has 13 amino acids. In DNA form, the CDR3 reads TGTGCCACCTGGGACGGGGATCTTTATAAGAAACTCTTT. Its protein product is CATWDGDLYKKLF.

This chain joins TRGV4 and TRGJ1 or TRGJ2. TCRdb leaves out the J gene; it was filled in here by matching the DNA to germline. With V trimmed by 12 bases and J by 5 bases, 10 bases remained unmatched. This CDR3 is 11 amino acids long. The V gene's germline CDR1 is EGSTGY and CDR2 YDSYTSSV. The CDR3 loop reads CAFPRDYKKLF. The CDR3 coding sequence is TGTGCCTTTCCCCGGGATTATAAGAAACTCTTT.

Sample share makes this clone medium-sized. The CDR3 loop is CALWEVLKDLQELGKKIKVF. The CDR3 nucleotides read TGTGCCTTGTGGGAGGTGCTGAAGGACCTGCAAGAGTTGGGCAAAAAAATCAAGGTATTT. The chain links TRGV9 to TRGJP. As TCRdb names no J gene, one was assigned here on the basis of a DNA match to germline. The CDR3 is 20 amino acids. The trim removed 0 bases at V and 3 bases at J, leaving 11 bases unmatched. CDR1 is GITISATS and CDR2 is ISYDGTV in the germline V gene (reference sequence).

This clone has more than one count but fewer than ten. TCRdb's protein for this DNA is that of a much larger clone and differs from the translation at residue 11, likely a read error; the protein shown is the DNA translation. This chain links TRGV2 with TRGJ1 or TRGJ2. TCRdb records no J gene; here it was assigned by comparing the DNA to germline. With 7 bases clipped from V and 12 bases from J, the junction kept 18 bases outside the gene matches. CDR1 is EGSNGY, CDR2 YDSYNSKV, per germline. This CDR3 has 13 amino acids. CDR3 DNA: TGTGCCACCTGCAGACGTTTCGGGGTCAGGAAACTCTTT. It translates to CATCRRFGVRKLF.

This clone is large by share. J is TRGJ1 or TRGJ2 and V is TRGV2. TCRdb carries no J gene annotation; the J gene was assigned here by matching the DNA with germline. This CDR3 spans 13 amino acids. Germline V CDR1 and CDR2: EGSNGY, YDSYNSKV. V was pared by 0 bases and J by 6 bases, with 5 bases of the junction left unmatched. CDR3 region: CATWDGQCYKKLF. The CDR3 nucleotides are TGTGCCACCTGGGACGGGCAGTGTTATAAGAAACTCTTT.

This clone is large. The rearrangement links TRGV11 to TRGJP2. As TCRdb names no J gene, one was assigned here on the basis of a DNA match to germline. TRGV11 is classed as an ORF, of uncertain function. V was clipped by 3 bases and J by 3 bases; unmatched bases: 4. The CDR3 contains 15 residues. In nucleotides, the CDR3 is TGTGCCTGCTGGATTAGGAAACGTAGTGATTGGATCAAGACGTTT. This codes for CACWIRKRSDWIKTF.

This clone was seen a few times. TCRdb records a much larger clone's protein for this DNA, with a difference at residue 12 that likely arises from a read error; the protein given is the translation of the DNA. This chain uses TRGV2 with TRGJ1 or TRGJ2. The J gene, missing from TCRdb, was assigned here through DNA to germline matching. V shed 3 bases, J shed 8 bases, and the junction held 19 bases outside the gene matches. Germline loops: CDR1 EGSNGY, CDR2 YDSYNSKV. The CDR3 totals 16 residues. Written as DNA, the CDR3 is TGTGCCACCTGGGACCGGGTAGGTAAACCTGGGGATAAGAAACTCTTT. This gives the protein CATWDRVGKPGDKKLF.

This clone is classed as medium-sized. CDR3 DNA: TGTGCCTTGTGGGAGGTGCCTCATAAGAAACTCTTT. Amino acid sequence: CALWEVPHKKLF. The rearrangement links TRGV9 to TRGJ1 or TRGJ2. No J gene is reported in TCRdb; it was inferred here by comparing the DNA with germline. The CDR3 is 12 residues long. V lost 0 bases to trimming and J lost 8 bases; unmatched junction nucleotides: 4. Germline V gives CDR1 GITISATS, CDR2 ISYDGTV (reference sequence).

This clone is large within its sample. This chain joins TRGV10 and TRGJP1. TCRdb does not report a J gene; here it was assigned by matching the DNA to germline references. TRGV10 is recorded as an ORF, its role being uncertain. Trimming removed 8 bases from V and 4 bases from J; junction bases left unmatched: 8. This CDR3 has 14 amino acids. The CDR3 loop is CAAWDAGTGWFKIF. The CDR3 nucleotides read TGTGCTGCGTGGGACGCGGGCACTGGTTGGTTCAAGATATTT.

In its sample, this clone ranks as large (0.1 to 1%). The chain has TRGV2 and TRGJ1 or TRGJ2. The J gene is not listed in TCRdb, so it was assigned here from a DNA match to germline. CDR1 EGSNGY and CDR2 YDSYNSKV come from the germline V gene. This CDR3 spans 14 amino acids. With 0 bases clipped from V and 0 bases from J, the junction kept 2 bases outside the gene matches. The CDR3 loop reads CATWDGPNYYKKLF. The CDR3 coding sequence is TGTGCCACCTGGGACGGGCCGAATTATTATAAGAAACTCTTT.

By share, this clone ranks as medium-sized (0.01 to 0.1%). CDR3: CATWDPGHEKLF. CDR3 bases: TGTGCCACCTGGGATCCGGGGCATGAGAAACTCTTT. This chain connects TRGV8 to TRGJ1 or TRGJ2. As TCRdb names no J gene, one was assigned here on the basis of a DNA match to germline. Germline values: CDR1 VENAVY, CDR2 YDSYNSRV. Trimming took 3 bases from V and 11 from J; bases not matched to a gene: 10. The CDR3 is 12 residues long.

This clone is classed as medium-sized. This chain connects TRGV9 to TRGJ1 or TRGJ2. The J gene, not given by TCRdb, was assigned here from a germline match of the nucleotide sequence. V lost 0 bases and J lost 4; bases outside the gene matches: 3. Per germline, CDR1 GITISATS and CDR2 ISYDGTV (reference sequence). There are 13 residues in the CDR3. The CDR3 is CALWEVRYYKKLF. The CDR3 DNA follows: TGTGCCTTGTGGGAGGTGAGGTATTATAAGAAACTCTTT.

In its sample, this clone is large. The chain couples TRGV4 to TRGJ1 or TRGJ2. The J gene, left out of TCRdb, was set here by checking the DNA against germline. The junction had 6 bases not matched to a gene; V was cut back by 0 bases and J by 7 bases. The CDR3 covers 13 residues. Germline V lookup: CDR1 EGSTGY, CDR2 YDSYTSSV. CDR3: CATWDGLRYKKLF. CDR3 in DNA: TGTGCCACCTGGGATGGGCTTCGGTATAAGAAACTCTTT.

This clone has just a few counts. A read error is likely here: a far larger clone is one base away. Other nucleotide sequences from this sample produce the same CDR3. The V and J genes are TRGV2 and TRGJ1 or TRGJ2. In the absence of a J gene in TCRdb, the DNA was matched to germline to assign it here. The CDR3 consists of 16 residues. V lost 3 bases and J lost 10; bases outside the gene matches: 21. Germline loops: CDR1 EGSNGY, CDR2 YDSYNSKV. The CDR3 bases are TGTGCCACCTGGGACCGGGTAGGTAAACCTGGGGGCAAGAAACTCTTT. Its protein is CATWDRVGKPGGKKLF.

This clone is labeled as medium-sized. The V and J genes are TRGV3 and TRGJ1 or TRGJ2. No J gene is reported in TCRdb; it was inferred here by comparing the DNA with germline. The CDR3 is 13 residues long. CDR1 and CDR2 (germline): VTNTFY, YDVSTARD (reference sequence). The junction had 4 bases not matched to a gene; V was cut back by 0 bases and J by 5 bases. The CDR3 spells CATWDRPHYKKLF. The CDR3 region has the DNA TGTGCCACCTGGGACAGGCCGCATTATAAGAAACTCTTT.

By share, this clone counts as large (0.1 to 1%). The rearrangement uses TRGV9 and TRGJP. Because TCRdb records no J gene, it was assigned here through a match of the DNA to germline. This CDR3 contains 16 residues. After removal of 3 bases from V and 6 bases from J, the junction contained 5 bases not matched to a gene. Germline V CDR1 and CDR2: GITISATS, ISYDGTV (reference sequence). CDR3 in DNA: TGTGCCTTGTGGGAGTCCCTAGAGTTGGGCAAAAAAATCAAGGTATTT. Its protein product is CALWESLELGKKIKVF.

This clone is medium-sized within its sample. V is TRGV2 and J is TRGJ1 or TRGJ2. Since TCRdb gives no J gene, matching the DNA to germline was used here to assign it. The CDR3 is 17 residues long. Germline V gene sequence: CDR1 EGSNGY, CDR2 YDSYNSKV. The V segment lost 0 bases and the J segment 0 bases; nucleotides outside the gene matches: 11. The CDR3 loop reads CATWDGGGFTNYYKKLF. The CDR3 DNA sequence: TGTGCCACCTGGGACGGGGGCGGATTCACGAATTATTATAAGAAACTCTTT.

This clone is labeled medium-sized (0.01 to 0.1%). The J gene is TRGJ1 or TRGJ2, the V gene TRGV10. Because TCRdb records no J gene, it was assigned here through a match of the DNA to germline. TRGV10 is noted as an ORF with a role that remains uncertain. The CDR3 extends over 14 amino acids. V shed 8 bases and J 3 bases; nucleotides not matched to a gene: 11. The CDR3 region is CAAWDYSLYYKKLF. In nucleotides, the CDR3 is TGTGCTGCGTGGGATTATAGCCTTTATTATAAGAAACTCTTT.

By sample fraction, this clone is medium-sized. V usage is TRGV4 and J usage is TRGJ1 or TRGJ2. TCRdb gives no J gene; it was assigned here by matching the DNA to germline. V was pared by 4 bases and J by 9 bases, with 6 bases of the junction left unmatched. The CDR3 totals 11 residues. From germline, CDR1 is EGSTGY and CDR2 YDSYTSSV. The CDR3 nucleotides are TGTGCCACCTGGGAAACGAGTAAGAAACTCTTT. Amino acids: CATWETSKKLF.